This passage covers 20 T cell receptor beta chains from one sample sequenced in a study of beta chain features in type 1 diabetes. Their cognate antigens are unknown. Findings of the study overall: Significant though moderate, a shortening of TCRB CDR3s appeared in all four CD4+ subsets of Type 1 diabetes patients.

Sequencing targeted expressed TCRB transcripts, as all isolated RNA had been reverse transcribed. Produced via immunoSEQ multiplex PCR; TCRdb's table is partial and in-frame only. The sample shows 680,000 or so clones, 10% to 15% of them seen only once. The specimen was naive CD4+ T cells from blood. The source of these receptors is a young man with type 1 diabetes.

This clone was picked up a small number of times. The chain has TRBV7-9 and TRBJ1-1, with a weak D call TRBD1 (5 bases). With 5 bases removed from V and 0 bases from J, the gap between germline ends came to 13 bases. Per the germline V gene, CDR1 is SEHNR and CDR2 is FQNEAQ (reference sequence). The CDR3 is 15 amino acids. For the CDR3, the DNA is TGTGCCAGCAGCCTCAGGGTAGAGTTGAACACTGAAGCTTTCTTT. Translation gives CASSLRVELNTEAFF.

The chain has TRBV5-6 and TRBJ1-5; D gene ambiguous. The CDR3 runs to 13 residues. CDR1 is SGHDT and CDR2 is YYEEEE in the germline V gene. V shed 3 bases and J shed 4 bases, with 8 bases lying between them. The CDR3 is CASSSTGNQPQHF. The CDR3, as DNA: TGTGCCAGCAGCTCGACTGGAAATCAGCCCCAGCATTTT.

The V and J genes are TRBV5-1 and TRBJ2-2; D may be TRBD1 (6 bases). CDR3 length: 15 residues. Trimming took off 2 bases at V and 4 bases at J, with 12 bases between the two ends. The germline gives CDR1 SGHRS, CDR2 YFSETQ. CDR3 coding DNA: TGCGCCAGCAGCTTAAGGCAGGGGCTCACCGGGGAGCTGTTTTTT. This codes for CASSLRQGLTGELFF. The complete variable domain, with remaining parts taken from reference TRBV5-1 and TRBJ2-2, reads KAGVTQTPRYLIKTRGQQVTLSCSPISGHRSVSWYQQTPGQGLQFLFEYFSETQRNKGNFPGRFSGRQFSNSRSEMNVSTLELGDSALYLCASSLRQGLTGELFFGEGSRLTVL.

A remark on this clone: The sample has other DNA sequences that encode this CDR3 too. The chain employs TRBV7-9 and TRBJ2-3, with 8 bases matching TRBD2. There are 14 residues in the CDR3. With 5 bases clipped from V and 1 base from J, the junction kept 2 bases outside the gene matches. Germline V gene sequence: CDR1 SEHNR, CDR2 FQNEAQ (reference sequence). The chain's CDR3 is CASSRSGGTDTQYF. The CDR3 coding sequence is TGTGCCAGCAGCCGTAGCGGGGGCACAGATACGCAGTATTTT.

This chain uses TRBV5-4 with TRBJ1-2, with unresolved D. V gave up 0 bases and J gave up 8 bases, with 5 bases separating them. This CDR3 is built from 11 residues. Looked up from germline, CDR1 is SGHNT and CDR2 is YYREEE (reference sequence). CDR3 loop: CASSLEMGYTF. DNA of the CDR3: TGTGCCAGCAGCTTGGAGATGGGCTACACCTTC.

As for this clone: Additional DNA sequences in this sample encode the identical CDR3. The chain joins TRBV6-5 to TRBJ1-1, with D uncertain. V dropped 6 bases and J dropped 1 base, with 6 bases sitting between them. There are 12 residues in the CDR3. CDR1 MNHEY and CDR2 SVGAGI come from the germline V gene. CDR3 bases: TGTGCCAGCAGCAGAGCGAACACTGAAGCTTTCTTT. Amino acids: CASSRANTEAFF.

The V call is TRBV30, the J call TRBJ1-2; 7 bases are a match to TRBD1. This CDR3 region has 13 residues. CDR1 is GTSNPN and CDR2 is SVGIG in the germline V gene (reference sequence). V shed 4 bases and J 4 bases; nucleotides not matched to a gene: 6. In DNA, the CDR3 is TGTGCCTGGACCCAAGACAGGGTCTATGGCTACACCTTC. The encoded protein is CAWTQDRVYGYTF.

The chain has TRBV28 and TRBJ2-2; TRBD2 agrees at 9 bases. Per germline, CDR1 MDHEN and CDR2 SYDVKM. CDR3 length: 14 residues. After removal of 6 bases from V and 5 bases from J, the junction contained 4 bases not matched to a gene. The CDR3 here is CASRTSGWTGELFF. In nucleotides, the CDR3 is TGTGCCAGCAGGACTAGCGGTTGGACCGGGGAGCTGTTTTTT.

The chain combines TRBV2 with TRBJ2-5; maybe TRBD2 (5 bases). This CDR3 is built from 15 residues. V was clipped by 0 bases and J by 5 bases, with 13 bases between them. The germline V gene encodes CDR1 SNHLY and CDR2 FYNNEI. CDR3: CASSEAPEALETQYF. The CDR3 DNA is TGTGCCAGCAGTGAAGCGCCGGAGGCTCTCGAGACCCAGTACTTC.

The sample holds a few counts of this clone. The chain employs TRBV5-1 and TRBJ1-3; D is uncertain. From germline, CDR1 is SGHRS and CDR2 YFSETQ. Trimming removed 4 bases from V and 1 base from J, with 9 bases in between. The CDR3 has 14 amino acids. The CDR3 is CASSPQLSGNTIYF. CDR3 in DNA: TGCGCCAGCAGCCCACAGCTTTCTGGAAACACCATATATTTT.

The gene calls are TRBV2 and TRBJ1-5; the D gene is possibly TRBD1 (6 bases). The CDR3 is 15 residues long. Germline assignment: CDR1 SNHLY and CDR2 FYNNEI. Trimming shortened V by 4 bases and J by 6 bases, and 16 bases separated the two germline ends. The CDR3 nucleotides read TGTGCCAGCAGTGCGGTAAGGGGGGGATCTCAGCCCCAGCATTTT. The encoded protein is CASSAVRGGSQPQHF.

The rearrangement joins TRBV6-5 to TRBJ2-7; no clear D. The CDR3 contains 14 residues. Germline assignment: CDR1 MNHEY and CDR2 SVGAGI. V lost 6 bases to trimming and J lost 0 bases, with 12 bases between them. The CDR3 nucleotides read TGTGCCAGCAGGTCTGTGGCGGACTCCTACGAGCAGTACTTC. This codes for CASRSVADSYEQYF.

The J gene is TRBJ2-1, the V gene TRBV28, with D perhaps TRBD1 or TRBD2 (5 bases each). The CDR3 is 17 residues long. From germline, CDR1 is MDHEN and CDR2 SYDVKM. Trimming removed 4 bases from V and 0 bases from J, with 16 bases in between. The CDR3 DNA follows: TGTGCCAGCAGTTCCGGGACCCAAATTTACTCCTACAATGAGCAGTTCTTC. Protein sequence: CASSSGTQIYSYNEQFF.

In nucleotides, the CDR3 is TGCGCCAGCAGCTTGGAAGGTAGAGCCTACGAGCAGTACTTC. Amino acids: CASSLEGRAYEQYF. The chain combines TRBV5-1 with TRBJ2-7; D uncertain. The CDR3 consists of 14 residues. CDR1 SGHRS and CDR2 YFSETQ come from the germline V gene. V lost 0 bases and J 2 bases, leaving 9 bases between the germline ends.

The chain employs TRBV18 and TRBJ1-5; 8 bases fit TRBD1. The CDR3 has 15 residues. Germline CDR1 and CDR2: KGHSH and LQKENI. The J segment lost 6 bases and the V segment lost 6 bases, leaving 10 bases of the junction unmatched. The CDR3 region is CASSQEQGGGQPQHF. The CDR3 nucleotides read TGTGCCAGCTCGCAAGAACAGGGGGGCGGTCAGCCCCAGCATTTT.

The CDR3 reads CASSEYTAGNTEAFF. CDR3 bases: TGTGCCAGCAGTGAATATACGGCGGGGAACACTGAAGCTTTCTTT. The genes are TRBV25-1 and TRBJ1-1; D uncertain. CDR1 and CDR2 from the germline V gene are MGHDK and SYGVNS. The length of the CDR3 is 15 residues. V lost 0 bases and J lost 1, with 9 bases in between.

This clone was counted only a few times. The J gene is TRBJ1-1, the V gene TRBV12-5; the match to TRBD1 covers 8 bases. V shed 0 bases, J shed 3 bases, and the junction held 6 bases outside the gene matches. This CDR3 region has 16 residues. The germline V gene encodes CDR1 LGHNT and CDR2 FRNRAP. CDR3: CASGLVNDRGYTEAFF. CDR3 in DNA: TGTGCTAGTGGTTTGGTAAACGACAGGGGATACACTGAAGCTTTCTTT.

This clone was picked up a small number of times. The chain links TRBV30 to TRBJ1-1; D call uncertain. Trimming took off 0 bases at V and 1 base at J, with 9 bases between the two ends. CDR1 is GTSNPN and CDR2 is SVGIG in the germline V gene (reference sequence). This CDR3 has 14 amino acids. The chain's CDR3 is CAWSVSEPNTEAFF. The CDR3 bases are TGTGCCTGGAGTGTATCGGAGCCGAACACTGAAGCTTTCTTT.

In its sample, this clone was seen a few times. This specimen includes other DNA sequences encoding the same CDR3. V gene TRBV11-3 combines with J gene TRBJ2-5, with D uncertain. V shed 3 bases and J shed 5 bases, with 4 bases lying between them. This CDR3 has 11 amino acids. Germline assignment: CDR1 SGHNT and CDR2 YENEEA. The CDR3 spells CASSFGETQYF. For the CDR3, the DNA is TGTGCCAGCAGCTTTGGGGAGACCCAGTACTTC.

This clone was picked up a small number of times. This chain uses TRBV16 with TRBJ1-1, with D tentatively TRBD1 (6 bases). Trimming took 1 base from V and 8 from J, leaving 8 bases between them. CDR1 is KGHSY, CDR2 FQNENV, per germline. The CDR3 totals 12 residues. CDR3 DNA: TGTGCCAGCAGCCAATGGGGACAAGAAGCTTTCTTT. Its translation is CASSQWGQEAFF.